This T cell receptor (beta chain) was found in a study of CD8 T cells in Susac syndrome. RNA in amounts of roughly 0.5 to 1 ug was reverse transcribed with random hexamers. MiXCR, applied by TCRdb to the immunoSEQ multiplex PCR reads, yields one record per CDR3 protein. The sample has some 200,000 distinct CDR3 sequences; roughly 96% are singletons. This sequence originates from a human donor with multiple sclerosis. Sequences were obtained from CD4+ T cells from PBMCs.

The CDR3 DNA reads TGCAGTGCTAGACGGGGGGGTTCCCACACTGAAGCTTTCTTT. This translates into CSARRGGSHTEAFF. This rearrangement joins TRBV20-1 to TRBJ1-1, with a possible D match to TRBD1 (5 bases). The CDR3 is 14 amino acids. CDR1 is DFQATT and CDR2 is SNEGSKA in the germline V gene (reference sequence). Deletions cut 2 bases from V and 3 bases from J, with 13 bases between.